Given below is one TCR beta chain in context. Its antigen is unknown. Per-base qualities were not stored, and no clone one base away is much larger. The data belong to a study of T cells in Graves' hyperthyroidism and ophthalmopathy (dated by TCRdb to about 2019). With regard to the full study: Peripheral blood was collected at initial diagnosis, before any treatment. In addition, the study compared T-cell repertoires in thyroid tissue and in blood from five or six Graves' hyperthyroidism patients. To identify distinguishing TCR V-J signatures, a discovery cohort of about 95 patients was used, comprising 40 to 45 with Graves' ophthalmopathy and under 60 with stable Graves' hyperthyroidism. TCR Vbeta CDR3 sequencing of 120 to 150 peripheral blood samples (around 45 ophthalmopathy, 70 to 85 hyperthyroidism and roughly 17 progressor patients) is reported in the paper. The 100 discovery patients were randomly split 7:3 into training and test sets. Following sampling, methimazole starting at 30 mg daily was given to hyperthyroidism patients, and high-dose intravenous methylprednisolone was given to ophthalmopathy patients. Prospective prediction of ophthalmopathy was tested in an independent validation cohort consisting of about 20 hyperthyroidism patients and around 16 patients who later progressed to ophthalmopathy. Findings and caveats that apply to the study as a whole: Most expanded thyroid clonotypes (frequency above 0.001) were also detected in blood, a finding suggesting that blood repertoires may reflect thyroid immune responses. A 13 V-J signature model separated ophthalmopathy from stable hyperthyroidism, with over 85% sensitivity and 81% to 83% specificity in cross-validation and 80%/75% in testing. No statistical method was used to fix the sample size in advance, and group allocation was not hidden from the investigators. During validation, the model predicted progression to ophthalmopathy a median of around six months ahead of onset, with more than 55% sensitivity and about 75% specificity.

Stable Graves' hyperthyroidism was defined as no progression to ophthalmopathy during 18 months of follow-up. Hyperthyroidism patients were newly diagnosed, with disease duration under 2 months, and aged 18 to 65 years. Any patient with an uncontrolled infection, another autoimmune disease, pregnancy or lactation was excluded. Clinical symptoms, serum thyroxine and TRAb, thyroid ultrasound, and orbital computed tomography formed the basis for the diagnoses. PBMCs were isolated from around 10 ml of fresh peripheral blood by Ficoll-Paque density gradient centrifugation. Total RNA was extracted using Trizol reagent, and RNA quality was assessed on an Agilent 2100 Bioanalyzer. The TCR beta CDR3 regions were amplified from the RNA transcripts. A first-round RT-PCR of the TCR CDR3 used the HTBI primer set with the Qiagen OneStep RT-PCR kit. The libraries were constructed in a second round of multiplex PCR and then size-selected and purified. Sequencing of the libraries was done on an Illumina HiSeq2000 using paired-end 100 bp reads. The paper's data handling went like this. Raw data were processed with SOAPnuke, discarding reads with adapters, uncalled bases, mean Phred below 15, or no exact constant-primer or identifier match. COPE v1.2.5 was used to merge high-quality paired reads, and clonotypes were defined as unique nucleotide sequences. Clonotypes were aligned to IMGT TRBV, TRBD and TRBJ reference segments using MiTCR v1.1. Analysis was restricted to V-J combinations with a frequency above 0.0001, which covered over 98% of repertoires. A TCS score was defined as the ratio between F50 (clonal expansion) and ExV (chaos), using BLOSUM62-based TCRdist between CDR3 peptides within each V-J. Welch's t-statistics and random forest reduced around 510 V-J features to some 14, which were used in a naive Bayes classifier (R e1071). The Morisita-Horn index was used to measure how similar the thyroid and blood repertoires were. Using fastp trimming at Q25 and MiXCR clonotype assembly, TCRdb reanalyzed the public sequencing data and kept in-frame beta chains. Each entry is one CDR3 protein sequence, shown with its most common DNA and genes. V and J calls and clone size were set by TCRdb, not the authors. The sample includes nearly 750,000 distinct CDR3 sequences, with approximately 36% observed a single time. The top ten clonotypes cover roughly 30% of the sample.

Counted from cysteine to phenylalanine, this CDR3 has 17 amino acids. Only the CDR3 DNA stays, 51 bases, in frame from base 1. A distance of 14 bases separates the germline ends of V and J, which lose 0 bases and 4 bases respectively. CDR1 and CDR2 were assigned from the germline V gene as SGDLS and YYNGEE. Specimen: blood. Recombination linked TRBV9 to TRBJ2-6; no D gene can be assigned with confidence. The origin of this receptor is a woman in her thirties or forties with Graves' hyperthyroidism. CDR3 sequence: CASSVEGQAAGANVLTF. In nucleotides, the sequence is TGTGCCAGCAGCGTAGAAGGTCAGGCAGCCGGGGCCAACGTCCTGACTTTC.